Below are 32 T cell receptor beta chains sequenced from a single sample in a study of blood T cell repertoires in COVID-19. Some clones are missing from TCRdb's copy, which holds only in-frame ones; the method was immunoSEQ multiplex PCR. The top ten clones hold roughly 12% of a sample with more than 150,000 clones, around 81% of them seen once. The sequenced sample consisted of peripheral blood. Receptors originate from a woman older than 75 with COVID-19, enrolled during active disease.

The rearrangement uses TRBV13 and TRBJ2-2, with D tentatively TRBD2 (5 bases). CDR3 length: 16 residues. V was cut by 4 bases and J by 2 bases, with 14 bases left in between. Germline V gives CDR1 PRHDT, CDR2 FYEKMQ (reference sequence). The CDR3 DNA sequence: TGTGCCAGCAGCTCCCCCCGGGAACACAACACCGGGGAGCTGTTTTTT. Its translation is CASSSPREHNTGELFF.

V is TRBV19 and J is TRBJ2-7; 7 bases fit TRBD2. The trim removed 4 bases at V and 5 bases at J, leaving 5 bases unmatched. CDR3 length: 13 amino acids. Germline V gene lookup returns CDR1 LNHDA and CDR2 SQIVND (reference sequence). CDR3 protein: CASSRAGAHEQYF. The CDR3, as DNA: TGTGCCAGTAGTAGGGCGGGAGCTCACGAGCAGTACTTC.

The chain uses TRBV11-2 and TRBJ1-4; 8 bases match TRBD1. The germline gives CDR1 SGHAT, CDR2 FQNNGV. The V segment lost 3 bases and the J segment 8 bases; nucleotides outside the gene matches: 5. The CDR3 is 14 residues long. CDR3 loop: CASSFRGRNEKLFF. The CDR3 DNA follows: TGTGCCAGCAGCTTCAGGGGGCGAAACGAAAAACTGTTTTTT.

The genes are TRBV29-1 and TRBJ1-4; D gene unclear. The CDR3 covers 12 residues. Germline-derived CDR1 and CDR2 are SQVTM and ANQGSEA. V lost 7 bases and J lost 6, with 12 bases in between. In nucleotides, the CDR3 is TGCAGCGCCCGGGAGTGGGATGAAAAACTGTTTTTT. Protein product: CSAREWDEKLFF.

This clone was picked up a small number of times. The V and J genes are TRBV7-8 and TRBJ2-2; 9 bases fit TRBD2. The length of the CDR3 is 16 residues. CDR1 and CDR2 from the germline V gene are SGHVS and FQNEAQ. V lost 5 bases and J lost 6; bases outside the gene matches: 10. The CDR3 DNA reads TGTGCCAGCAGCCCACTTAGCGGGAGATCGGCCGGGGAGCTGTTTTTT. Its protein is CASSPLSGRSAGELFF.

CDR3 sequence: CASSYGQGGDTQYF. The CDR3 nucleotides read TGTGCCAGCAGTTACGGGCAGGGGGGAGATACGCAGTATTTT. The chain employs TRBV6-6 and TRBJ2-3; a weak D match, TRBD1 (7 bases). V was shortened by 2 bases and J by 5 bases, with 11 bases between the two germline ends. Germline V CDR1 and CDR2: MNHNY, SVGAGI (reference sequence). The CDR3 extends over 14 amino acids.

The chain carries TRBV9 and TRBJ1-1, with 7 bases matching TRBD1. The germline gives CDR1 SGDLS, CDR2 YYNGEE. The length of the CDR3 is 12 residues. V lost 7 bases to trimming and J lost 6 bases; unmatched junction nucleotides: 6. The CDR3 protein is CASGGQGAEAFF. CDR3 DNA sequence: TGTGCCAGCGGGGGGCAGGGGGCTGAAGCTTTCTTT.

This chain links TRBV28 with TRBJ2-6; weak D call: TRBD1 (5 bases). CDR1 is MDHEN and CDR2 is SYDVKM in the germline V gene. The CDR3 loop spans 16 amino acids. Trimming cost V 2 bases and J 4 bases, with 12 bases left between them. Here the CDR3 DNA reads TGTGCCAGCAGTTTAAGCGTAGGGGCCGGGGCCAACGTCCTGACTTTC. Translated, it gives CASSLSVGAGANVLTF.

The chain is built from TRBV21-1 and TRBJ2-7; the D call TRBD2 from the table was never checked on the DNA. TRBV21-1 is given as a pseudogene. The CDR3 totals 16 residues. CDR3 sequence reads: CASSDRTSGRKCEQYF. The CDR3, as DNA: TGTGCCAGCAGCGATCGGACTAGCGGGAGAAAGTGCGAGCAGTACTTC.

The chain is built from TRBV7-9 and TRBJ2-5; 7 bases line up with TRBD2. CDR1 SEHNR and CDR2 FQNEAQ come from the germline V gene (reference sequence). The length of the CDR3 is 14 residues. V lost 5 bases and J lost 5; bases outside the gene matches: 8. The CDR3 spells CASSPTTSFETQYF. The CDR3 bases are TGTGCCAGCAGCCCGACGACTAGCTTTGAGACCCAGTACTTC.

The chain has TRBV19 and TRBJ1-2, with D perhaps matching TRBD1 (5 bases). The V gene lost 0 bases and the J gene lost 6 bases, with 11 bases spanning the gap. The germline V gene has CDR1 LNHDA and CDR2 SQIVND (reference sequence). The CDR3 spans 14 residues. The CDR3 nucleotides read TGTGCCAGTAGTATAGACTATACCAGGGATGGCTACACCTTC. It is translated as CASSIDYTRDGYTF.

The CDR3 DNA sequence: TGTGCCAGCAGTTACGGGACTAGCGGAAGATACAATGAGCAGTTCTTC. Its protein product is CASSYGTSGRYNEQFF. V is TRBV6-2 or TRBV6-3 and J is TRBJ2-1; 11 positions agree with TRBD2. The junction had 4 bases not matched to a gene; V was cut back by 2 bases and J by 4 bases. This CDR3 is built from 16 residues. The germline CDR1 and CDR2 sequences are MNHEY and SVGEGT.

The CDR3 loop reads CATSREFAGAYEETQYF. The CDR3 coding sequence is TGTGCCACCAGCAGAGAATTCGCGGGGGCATACGAGGAGACCCAGTACTTC. The chain joins TRBV15 to TRBJ2-5, with D possibly matching TRBD2 (7 bases). V was pared by 0 bases and J by 5 bases, with 19 bases between. Germline values: CDR1 LNHNV, CDR2 YYDKDF (reference sequence). The CDR3 extends over 17 amino acids.

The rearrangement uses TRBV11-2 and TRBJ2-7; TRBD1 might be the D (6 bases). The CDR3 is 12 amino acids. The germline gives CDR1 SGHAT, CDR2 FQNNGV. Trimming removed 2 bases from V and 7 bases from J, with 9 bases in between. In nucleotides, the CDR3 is TGTGCCAGCAGCTTAACAGGGTGGGAGCAGTACTTC. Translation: CASSLTGWEQYF.

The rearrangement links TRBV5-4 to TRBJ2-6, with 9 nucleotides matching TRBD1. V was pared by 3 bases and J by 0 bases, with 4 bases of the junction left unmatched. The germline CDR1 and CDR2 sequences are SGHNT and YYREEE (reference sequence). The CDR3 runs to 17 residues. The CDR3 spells CASSSGTGLSGANVLTF. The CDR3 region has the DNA TGTGCCAGCAGCTCCGGGACAGGGCTCTCTGGGGCCAACGTCCTGACTTTC.

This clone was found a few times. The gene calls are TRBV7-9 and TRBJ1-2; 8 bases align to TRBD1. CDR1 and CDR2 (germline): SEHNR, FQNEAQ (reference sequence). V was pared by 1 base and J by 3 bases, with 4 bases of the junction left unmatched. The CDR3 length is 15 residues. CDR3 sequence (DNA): TGTGCCAGCAGCTTAGGGACAGGGTGGGACTATGGCTACACCTTC. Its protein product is CASSLGTGWDYGYTF.

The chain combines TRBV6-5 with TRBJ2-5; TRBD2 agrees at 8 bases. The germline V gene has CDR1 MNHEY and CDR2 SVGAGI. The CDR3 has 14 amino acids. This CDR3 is CASSLAGRRETQYF. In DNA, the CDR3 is TGTGCTAGCTCGCTAGCGGGCCGTCGGGAGACCCAGTACTTC.

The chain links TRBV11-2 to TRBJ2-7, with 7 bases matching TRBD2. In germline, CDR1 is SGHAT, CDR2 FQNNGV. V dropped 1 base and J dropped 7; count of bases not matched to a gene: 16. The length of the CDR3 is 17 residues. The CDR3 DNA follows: TGTGCCAGCAGCTTAGGGGTATTAGCGGGCCCTGGACGGGAGCAGTACTTC. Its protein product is CASSLGVLAGPGREQYF.

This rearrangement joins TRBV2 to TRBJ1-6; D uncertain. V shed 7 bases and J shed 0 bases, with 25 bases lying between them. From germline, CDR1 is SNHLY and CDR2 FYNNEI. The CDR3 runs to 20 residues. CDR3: CASKSRNRQGQISYNSPLHF. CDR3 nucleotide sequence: TGTGCCAGCAAGAGCAGGAACCGACAAGGCCAAATCTCCTATAATTCACCCCTCCACTTT.

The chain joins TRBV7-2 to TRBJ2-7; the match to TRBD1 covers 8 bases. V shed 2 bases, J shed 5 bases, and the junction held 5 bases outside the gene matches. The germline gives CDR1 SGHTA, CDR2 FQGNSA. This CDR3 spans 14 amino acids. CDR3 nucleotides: TGTGCCAGCAGCTTACAGGGGGCCGGGGACGAGCAGTACTTC. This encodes CASSLQGAGDEQYF.

The DNA of the CDR3 is TGTGCCAGCAGACAAGCGGAGGCACCCCTCCACTTT. It is translated as CASRQAEAPLHF. The chain uses TRBV6-5 and TRBJ1-6; the D is unclear. Trimming took off 6 bases at V and 11 bases at J, with 11 bases between the two ends. The CDR3 contains 12 residues. Germline CDR1 reads MNHEY; CDR2 reads SVGAGI.

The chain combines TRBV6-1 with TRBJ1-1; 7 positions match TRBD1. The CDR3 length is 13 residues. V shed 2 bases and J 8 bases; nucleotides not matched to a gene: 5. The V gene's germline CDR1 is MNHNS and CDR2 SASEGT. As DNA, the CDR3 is TGTGCCAGCAGTGAATCAGGGGGTAGGGAAGCTTTCTTT. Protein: CASSESGGREAFF.

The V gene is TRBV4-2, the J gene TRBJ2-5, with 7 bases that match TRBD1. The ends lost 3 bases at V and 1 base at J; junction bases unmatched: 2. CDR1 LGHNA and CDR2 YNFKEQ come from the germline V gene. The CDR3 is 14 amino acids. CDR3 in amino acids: CASSQRQGQETQYF. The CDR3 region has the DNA TGTGCCAGCAGCCAGAGACAGGGCCAAGAGACCCAGTACTTC.

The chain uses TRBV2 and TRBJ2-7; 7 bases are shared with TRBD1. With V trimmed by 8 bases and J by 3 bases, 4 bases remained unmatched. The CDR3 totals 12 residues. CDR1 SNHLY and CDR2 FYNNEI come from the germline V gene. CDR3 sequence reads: CASRAGGYEQYF. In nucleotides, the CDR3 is TGTGCCAGCCGCGCAGGGGGCTACGAGCAGTACTTC.

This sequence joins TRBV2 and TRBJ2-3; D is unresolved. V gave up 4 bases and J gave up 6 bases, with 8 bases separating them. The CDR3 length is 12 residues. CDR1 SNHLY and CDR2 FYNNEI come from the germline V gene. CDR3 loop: CASSAIWDTQYF. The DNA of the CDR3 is TGTGCCAGCAGTGCTATTTGGGATACGCAGTATTTT. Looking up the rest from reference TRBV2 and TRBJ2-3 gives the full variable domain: EPEVTQTPSHQVTQMGQEVILRCVPISNHLYFYWYRQILGQKVEFLVSFYNNEISEKSEIFDDQFSVERPDGSNFTLKIRSTKLEDSAMYFCASSAIWDTQYFGPGTRLTVL.

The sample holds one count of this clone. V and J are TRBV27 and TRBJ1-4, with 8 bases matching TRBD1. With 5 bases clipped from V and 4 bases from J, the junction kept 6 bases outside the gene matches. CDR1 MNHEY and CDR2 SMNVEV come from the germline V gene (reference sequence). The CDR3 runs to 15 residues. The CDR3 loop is CASSLWTGLNEKLFF. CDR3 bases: TGTGCCAGCAGTCTATGGACAGGGCTTAATGAAAAACTGTTTTTT.

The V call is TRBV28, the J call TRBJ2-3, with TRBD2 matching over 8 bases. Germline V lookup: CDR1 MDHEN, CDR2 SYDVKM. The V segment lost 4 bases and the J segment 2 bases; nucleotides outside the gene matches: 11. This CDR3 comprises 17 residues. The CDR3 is CASSSLIAGTTTDTQYF. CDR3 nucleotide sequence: TGTGCCAGCAGTTCCCTCATAGCGGGGACCACCACAGATACGCAGTATTTT.

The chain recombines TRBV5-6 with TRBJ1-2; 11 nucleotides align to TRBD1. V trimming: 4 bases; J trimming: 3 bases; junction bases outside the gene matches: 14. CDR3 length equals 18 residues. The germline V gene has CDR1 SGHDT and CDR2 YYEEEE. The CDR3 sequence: CASSPYTGQGAYDYGYTF. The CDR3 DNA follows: TGTGCCAGCAGCCCATATACCGGACAGGGGGCTTATGACTATGGCTACACCTTC. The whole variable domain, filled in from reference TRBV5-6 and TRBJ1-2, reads DAGVTQSPTHLIKTRGQQVTLRCSPKSGHDTVSWYQQALGQGPQFIFQYYEEEERQRGNFPDRFSGHQFPNYSSELNVNALLLGDSALYLCASSPYTGQGAYDYGYTFGSGTRLTVV.

In DNA, the CDR3 is TGTGCCAGCAGCTTAGTCGGTGGGTGGGACAGGGTCTCCTACAATGAGCAGTTCTTC. It encodes CASSLVGGWDRVSYNEQFF. The chain combines TRBV11-2 with TRBJ2-1; 9 bases fit TRBD1. V was clipped by 1 base and J by 0 bases; unmatched bases: 10. This CDR3 spans 19 amino acids. Germline V CDR1 and CDR2: SGHAT, FQNNGV.

The CDR3 spells CASSFPGGMNTEAFF. DNA of the CDR3: TGTGCCAGCAGCTTCCCAGGGGGCATGAACACTGAAGCTTTCTTT. The chain joins TRBV5-4 to TRBJ1-1; 8 nucleotides align to TRBD1. V shed 2 bases and J 0 bases; nucleotides not matched to a gene: 3. The CDR3 is 15 residues long. CDR1 and CDR2 from the germline V gene are SGHNT and YYREEE (reference sequence).

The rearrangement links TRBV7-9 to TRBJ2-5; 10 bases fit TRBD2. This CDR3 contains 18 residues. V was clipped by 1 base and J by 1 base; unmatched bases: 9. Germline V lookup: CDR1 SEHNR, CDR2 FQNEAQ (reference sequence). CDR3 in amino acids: CASSLGATLAGAQETQYF. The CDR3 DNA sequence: TGTGCCAGCAGCTTAGGGGCTACTCTAGCGGGGGCCCAAGAGACCCAGTACTTC. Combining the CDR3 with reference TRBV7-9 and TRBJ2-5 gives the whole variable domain DTGVSQNPRHKITKRGQNVTFRCDPISEHNRLYWYRQTLGQGPEFLTYFQNEAQLEKSRLLSDRFSAERPKGSFSTLEIQRTEQGDSAMYLCASSLGATLAGAQETQYFGPGTRLLVL.

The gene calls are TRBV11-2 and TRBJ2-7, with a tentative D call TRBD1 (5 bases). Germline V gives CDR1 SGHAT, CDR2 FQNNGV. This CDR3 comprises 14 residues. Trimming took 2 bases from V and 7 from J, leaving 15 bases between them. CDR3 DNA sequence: TGTGCCAGCAGCTTAATGGTCATAAGGGGAGAGCAGTACTTC. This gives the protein CASSLMVIRGEQYF.